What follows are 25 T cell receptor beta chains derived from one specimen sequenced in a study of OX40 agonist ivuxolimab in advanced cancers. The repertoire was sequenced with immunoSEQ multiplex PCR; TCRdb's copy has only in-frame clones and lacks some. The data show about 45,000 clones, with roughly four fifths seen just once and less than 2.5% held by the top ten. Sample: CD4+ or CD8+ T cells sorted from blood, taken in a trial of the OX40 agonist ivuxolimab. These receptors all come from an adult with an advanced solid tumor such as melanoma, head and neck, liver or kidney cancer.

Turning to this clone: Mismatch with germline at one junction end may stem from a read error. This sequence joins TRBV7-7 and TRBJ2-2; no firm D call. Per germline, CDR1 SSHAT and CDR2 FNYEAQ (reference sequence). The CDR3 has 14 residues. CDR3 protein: CASSLDFATGELFF. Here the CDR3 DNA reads TGTGCTAGCAGCTTAGACTTTGCCACCGGGGAGCTGTTTTTT.

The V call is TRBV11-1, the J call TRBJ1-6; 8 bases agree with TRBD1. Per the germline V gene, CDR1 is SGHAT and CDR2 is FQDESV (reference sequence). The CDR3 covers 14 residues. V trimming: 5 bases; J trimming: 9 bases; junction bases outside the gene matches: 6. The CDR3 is CASSTDRDGSPLHF. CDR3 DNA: TGTGCCAGCAGCACGGACAGGGACGGTTCACCCCTCCACTTT.

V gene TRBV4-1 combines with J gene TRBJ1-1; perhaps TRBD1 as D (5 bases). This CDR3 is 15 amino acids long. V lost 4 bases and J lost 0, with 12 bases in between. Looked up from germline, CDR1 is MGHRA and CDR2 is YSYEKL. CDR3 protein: CASSPQGPLNTEAFF. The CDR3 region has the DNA TGCGCCAGCAGCCCGCAGGGACCGCTGAACACTGAAGCTTTCTTT.

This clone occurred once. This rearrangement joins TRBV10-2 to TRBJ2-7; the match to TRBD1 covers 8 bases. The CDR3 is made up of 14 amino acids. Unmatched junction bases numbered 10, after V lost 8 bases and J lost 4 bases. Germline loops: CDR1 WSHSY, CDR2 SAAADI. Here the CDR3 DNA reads TGCGCCAGCCAAAGGACAGGGTTAAGGTACGAGCAGTACTTC. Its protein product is CASQRTGLRYEQYF.

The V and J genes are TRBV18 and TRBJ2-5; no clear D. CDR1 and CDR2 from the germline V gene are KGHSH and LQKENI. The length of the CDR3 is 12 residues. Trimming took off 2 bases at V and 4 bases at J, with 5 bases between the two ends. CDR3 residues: CASSPGLETQYF. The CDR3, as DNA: TGTGCCAGCTCACCAGGGTTAGAGACCCAGTACTTC. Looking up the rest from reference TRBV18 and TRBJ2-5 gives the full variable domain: NAGVMQNPRHLVRRRGQEARLRCSPMKGHSHVYWYRQLPEEGLKFMVYLQKENIIDESGMPKERFSAEFPKEGPSILRIQQVVRGDSAAYFCASSPGLETQYFGPGTRLLVL.

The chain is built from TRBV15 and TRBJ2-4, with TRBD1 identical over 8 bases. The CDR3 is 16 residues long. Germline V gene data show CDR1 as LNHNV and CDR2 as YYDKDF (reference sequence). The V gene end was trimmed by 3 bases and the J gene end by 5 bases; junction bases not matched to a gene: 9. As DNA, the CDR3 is TGTGCCACCAGCAGGGGGACTGGGACAGGCCAAAACATTCAGTACTTC. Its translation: CATSRGTGTGQNIQYF. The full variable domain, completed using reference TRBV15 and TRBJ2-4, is DAMVIQNPRYQVTQFGKPVTLSCSQTLNHNVMYWYQQKSSQAPKLLFHYYDKDFNNEADTPDNFQSRRPNTSFCFLDIRSPGLGDTAMYLCATSRGTGTGQNIQYFGAGTRLSVL.

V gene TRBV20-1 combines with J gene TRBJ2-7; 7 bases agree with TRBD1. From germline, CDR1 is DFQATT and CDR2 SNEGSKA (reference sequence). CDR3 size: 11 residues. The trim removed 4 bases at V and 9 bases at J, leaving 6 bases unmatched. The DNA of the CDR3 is TGCAGTGCTACTCAGGGGGTTTGGCAGTACTTC. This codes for CSATQGVWQYF.

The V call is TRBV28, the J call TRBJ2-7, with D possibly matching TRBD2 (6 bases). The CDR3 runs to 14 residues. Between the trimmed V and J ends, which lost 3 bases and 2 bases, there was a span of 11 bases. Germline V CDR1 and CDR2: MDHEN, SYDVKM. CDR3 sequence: CASSFGGLAYEQYF. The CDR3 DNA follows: TGTGCCAGCAGTTTTGGGGGGTTGGCCTACGAGCAGTACTTC. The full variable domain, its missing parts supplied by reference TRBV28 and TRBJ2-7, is DVKVTQSSRYLVKRTGEKVFLECVQDMDHENMFWYRQDPGLGLRLIYFSYDVKMKEKGDIPEGYSVSREKKERFSLILESASTNQTSMYLCASSFGGLAYEQYFGPGTRLTVT.

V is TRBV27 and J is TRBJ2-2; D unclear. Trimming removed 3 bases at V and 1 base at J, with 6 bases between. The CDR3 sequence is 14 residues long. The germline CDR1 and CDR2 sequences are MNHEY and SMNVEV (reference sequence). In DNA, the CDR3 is TGTGCCAGCAGTTTTGAATGGAACACCGGGGAGCTGTTTTTT. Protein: CASSFEWNTGELFF.

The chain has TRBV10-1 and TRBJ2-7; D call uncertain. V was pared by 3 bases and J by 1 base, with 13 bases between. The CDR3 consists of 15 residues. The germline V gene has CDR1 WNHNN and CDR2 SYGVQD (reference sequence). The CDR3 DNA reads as TGCGCCAGCAGTGAAGGCGGCGCCCGGTCCTACGAGCAGTACTTC. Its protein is CASSEGGARSYEQYF.

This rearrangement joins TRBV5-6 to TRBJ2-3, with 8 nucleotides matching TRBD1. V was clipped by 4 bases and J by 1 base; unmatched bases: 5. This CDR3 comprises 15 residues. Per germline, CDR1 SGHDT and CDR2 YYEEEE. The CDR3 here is CASSGTGQGTDTQYF. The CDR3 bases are TGTGCCAGCAGCGGTACGGGACAGGGCACAGATACGCAGTATTTT. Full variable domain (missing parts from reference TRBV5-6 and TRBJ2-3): DAGVTQSPTHLIKTRGQQVTLRCSPKSGHDTVSWYQQALGQGPQFIFQYYEEEERQRGNFPDRFSGHQFPNYSSELNVNALLLGDSALYLCASSGTGQGTDTQYFGPGTRLTVL.

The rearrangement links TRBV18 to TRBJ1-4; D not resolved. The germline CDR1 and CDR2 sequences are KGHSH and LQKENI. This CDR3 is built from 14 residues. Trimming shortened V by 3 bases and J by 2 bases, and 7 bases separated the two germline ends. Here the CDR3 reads CASSPGVTNEKLFF. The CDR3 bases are TGTGCCAGCTCACCCGGAGTTACTAATGAAAAACTGTTTTTT.

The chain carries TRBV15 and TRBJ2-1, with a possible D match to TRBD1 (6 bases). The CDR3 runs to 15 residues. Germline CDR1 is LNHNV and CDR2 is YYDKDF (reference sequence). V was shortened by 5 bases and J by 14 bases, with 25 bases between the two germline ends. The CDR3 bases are TGTGCCACCAGCTTCGAGAAGTCAGGGGATCGGCCTGAGTTCTTC. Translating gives CATSFEKSGDRPEFF.

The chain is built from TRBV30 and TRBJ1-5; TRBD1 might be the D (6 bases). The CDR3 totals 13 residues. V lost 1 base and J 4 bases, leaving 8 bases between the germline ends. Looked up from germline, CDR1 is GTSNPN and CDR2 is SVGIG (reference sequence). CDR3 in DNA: TGTGCCTGGAGTGCAGGGGAAAATCAGCCCCAGCATTTT. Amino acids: CAWSAGENQPQHF.

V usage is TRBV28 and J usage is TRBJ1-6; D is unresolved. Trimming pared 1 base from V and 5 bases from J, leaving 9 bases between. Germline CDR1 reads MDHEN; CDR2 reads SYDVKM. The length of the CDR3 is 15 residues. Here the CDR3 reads CASSLLRFNNSPLHF. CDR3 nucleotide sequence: TGTGCCAGCAGTTTATTACGGTTTAATAATTCACCCCTCCACTTT. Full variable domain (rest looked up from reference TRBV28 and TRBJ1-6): DVKVTQSSRYLVKRTGEKVFLECVQDMDHENMFWYRQDPGLGLRLIYFSYDVKMKEKGDIPEGYSVSREKKERFSLILESASTNQTSMYLCASSLLRFNNSPLHFGNGTRLTVT.

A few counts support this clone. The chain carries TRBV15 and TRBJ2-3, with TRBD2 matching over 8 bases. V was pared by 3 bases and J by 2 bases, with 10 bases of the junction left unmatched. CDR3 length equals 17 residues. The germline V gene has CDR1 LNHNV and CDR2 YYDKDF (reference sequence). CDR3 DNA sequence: TGTGCCACCAGCAGGGGCCGTGGGACTAGTCTCACAGATACGCAGTATTTT. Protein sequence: CATSRGRGTSLTDTQYF.

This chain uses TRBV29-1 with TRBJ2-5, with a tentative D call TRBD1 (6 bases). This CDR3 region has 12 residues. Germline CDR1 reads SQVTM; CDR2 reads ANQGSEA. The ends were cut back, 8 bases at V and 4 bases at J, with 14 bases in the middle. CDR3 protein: CSSAGAGETQYF. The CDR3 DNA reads TGCAGCAGCGCAGGGGCGGGAGAGACCCAGTACTTC.

The CDR3, as DNA: TGTGCCATCAGAGGGACTAGCGGGAAAGATGAGCAGTTCTTC. This codes for CAIRGTSGKDEQFF. The chain recombines TRBV10-3 with TRBJ2-1; TRBD2 matches 13 bases. Germline V gene sequence: CDR1 ENHRY, CDR2 SYGVKD. The CDR3 length is 14 residues. The ends lost 6 bases at V and 8 bases at J; junction bases unmatched: 4.

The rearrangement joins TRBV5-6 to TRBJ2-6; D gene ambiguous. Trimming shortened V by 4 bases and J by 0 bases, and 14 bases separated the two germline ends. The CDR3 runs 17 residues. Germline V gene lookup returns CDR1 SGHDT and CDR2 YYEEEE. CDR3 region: CASSLQGPSSGANVLTF. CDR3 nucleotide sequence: TGTGCCAGCAGCCTCCAAGGCCCTAGCTCTGGGGCCAACGTCCTGACTTTC.

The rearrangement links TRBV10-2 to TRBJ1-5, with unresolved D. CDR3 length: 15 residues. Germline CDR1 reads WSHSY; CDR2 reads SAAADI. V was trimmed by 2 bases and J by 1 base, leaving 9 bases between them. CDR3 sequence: CASSEGPASNQPQHF. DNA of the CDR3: TGCGCCAGCAGTGAGGGGCCGGCAAGCAATCAGCCCCAGCATTTT.

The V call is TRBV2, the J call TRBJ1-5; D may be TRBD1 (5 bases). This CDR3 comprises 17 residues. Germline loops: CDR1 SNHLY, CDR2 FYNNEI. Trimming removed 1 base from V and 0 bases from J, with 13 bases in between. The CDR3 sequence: CASSEGQGRFSNQPQHF. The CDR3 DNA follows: TGTGCCAGCAGTGAAGGGCAGGGTAGGTTTAGCAATCAGCCCCAGCATTTT. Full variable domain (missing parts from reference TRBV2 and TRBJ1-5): EPEVTQTPSHQVTQMGQEVILRCVPISNHLYFYWYRQILGQKVEFLVSFYNNEISEKSEIFDDQFSVERPDGSNFTLKIRSTKLEDSAMYFCASSEGQGRFSNQPQHFGDGTRLSIL.

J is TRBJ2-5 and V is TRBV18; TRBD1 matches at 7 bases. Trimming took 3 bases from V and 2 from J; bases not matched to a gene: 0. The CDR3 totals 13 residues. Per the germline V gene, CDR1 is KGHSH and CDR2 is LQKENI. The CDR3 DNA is TGTGCCAGCTCACCGGGACAGCAAGAGACCCAGTACTTC. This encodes CASSPGQQETQYF.

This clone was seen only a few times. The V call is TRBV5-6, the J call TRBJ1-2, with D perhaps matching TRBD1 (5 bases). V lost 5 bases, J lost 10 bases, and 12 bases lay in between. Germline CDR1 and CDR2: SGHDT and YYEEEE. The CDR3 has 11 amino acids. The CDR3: CASRLQGDYTF. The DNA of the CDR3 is TGTGCCAGCAGACTTCAGGGTGACTACACCTTC.

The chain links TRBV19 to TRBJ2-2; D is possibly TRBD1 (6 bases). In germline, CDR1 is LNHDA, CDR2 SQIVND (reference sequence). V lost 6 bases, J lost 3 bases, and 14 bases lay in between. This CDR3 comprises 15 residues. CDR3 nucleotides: TGTGCCAGTAGATTAGACACAGGGTACACCGGGGAGCTGTTTTTT. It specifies CASRLDTGYTGELFF.

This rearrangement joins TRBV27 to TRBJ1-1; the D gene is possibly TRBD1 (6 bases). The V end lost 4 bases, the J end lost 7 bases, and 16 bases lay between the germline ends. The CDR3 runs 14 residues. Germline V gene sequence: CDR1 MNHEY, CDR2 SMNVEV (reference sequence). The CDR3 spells CASSSPGARGEAFF. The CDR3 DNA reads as TGTGCCAGCAGTTCCCCAGGGGCTCGGGGTGAAGCTTTCTTT.